The entry below describes one T cell receptor (beta chain). The sample is drawn from a study of tumor T cells in aggressive B-cell lymphoma. This CDR3 is 15 amino acids long. Trimming at V came to 5 bases and at J to 5 bases, leaving 7 bases not matched to a gene. Looked up from germline, CDR1 is SGHTA and CDR2 is FQGTGA. TCRdb's table, derived via immunoSEQ multiplex PCR, lists solely in-frame clones and lacks some. The table lists around 8,400 clones, under 85% of them singletons. The sequencing input was tumor tissue. The chain uses TRBV7-3 and TRBJ2-1; 9 nucleotides agree with TRBD2. This clonotype originated in an adult with diffuse large B cell lymphoma. CDR3 DNA sequence: TGTGCCAGCAGCGTAGGGACTAGCCGGAACAATGAGCAGTTCTTC. Translating it yields CASSVGTSRNNEQFF.